The 14 T cell receptor beta chains below all came from one sample that was sequenced in a study of CD8+CD57+ T cells in acquired aplastic anemia. The patients chosen for sequencing had shown expansion of CD8+CD57+ cells (detected by flow cytometry). According to the study, genomic DNA was the template for TCR beta VDJ and CDR3 profiling. TCRdb reprocessed the reads with MiXCR, giving one entry per CDR3 protein. The sample includes hundreds of thousands of distinct CDR3 sequences, about a third seen only once; the top ten take 0.75% to 0.95%. The sequenced material came from sorted CD4+, CD8+, or CD8+CD57+ T cells (not recorded which) from PBMCs. These receptors were obtained from a human donor with aplastic anemia.

This clonotype was counted only a few times. The chain combines TRBV9 with TRBJ1-1; D remains ambiguous. The CDR3 length is 15 residues. Germline V gives CDR1 SGDLS, CDR2 YYNGEE. V was cut by 0 bases and J by 4 bases, with 13 bases left in between. CDR3 protein: CASSVVSLLGTEAFF. The CDR3 region has the DNA TGTGCCAGCAGCGTAGTTAGCCTCCTGGGCACTGAAGCTTTCTTT.

This clonotype was seen at least ten times. The chain employs TRBV7-9 and TRBJ1-5; 8 bases are a match to TRBD1. CDR1 is SEHNR, CDR2 FQNEAQ, per germline (reference sequence). CDR3 length: 14 amino acids. The V gene end was trimmed by 5 bases and the J gene end by 5 bases; junction bases not matched to a gene: 5. The CDR3 loop is CASSETGDYQPQHF. CDR3 nucleotide sequence: TGTGCCAGCAGCGAGACAGGGGATTATCAGCCCCAGCATTTT.

This clonotype was seen repeatedly, ten times or more. The chain's CDR3 is CASSFGTRQDNEQFF. The CDR3 DNA sequence: TGTGCCAGCAGCTTCGGGACTAGGCAAGACAATGAGCAGTTCTTC. The V call is TRBV7-8, the J call TRBJ2-1, with 8 bases that match TRBD2. J gave up 5 bases and V 3 bases, and 6 bases lay outside the gene matches. Germline V gene sequence: CDR1 SGHVS, CDR2 FQNEAQ. This CDR3 contains 15 residues.

Points on this clonotype: This could be a read error, since a much larger clone is one nucleotide away. This chain joins TRBV29-1 and TRBJ2-1, with a possible D match to TRBD2 (6 bases). The CDR3 sequence is 14 residues long. Looked up from germline, CDR1 is SQVTM and CDR2 is ANQGSEA. CDR3 region: CSVQRAANYSEQFF. The CDR3 coding sequence is TGCAGCGTTCAGCGGGCGGCAAACTACAGTGAGCAGTTCTTC.

The rearrangement joins TRBV20-1 to TRBJ2-7; 15 nucleotides match TRBD2. Germline trimming cut 2 bases from V and 12 bases from J; bases unmatched to any gene: 11. CDR1 is DFQATT and CDR2 is SNEGSKA in the germline V gene (reference sequence). The CDR3 runs 15 residues. For the CDR3, the DNA is TGCAGTGCTAGAAAAGGGACTAGCGGGGGGTTCTGGCGGTACTTC. This sequence encodes CSARKGTSGGFWRYF.

This sequence joins TRBV5-1 and TRBJ1-2, with unresolved D. Germline CDR1 is SGHRS and CDR2 is YFSETQ. The V and J ends lost 6 bases and 4 bases respectively, with 19 bases between them. There are 15 residues in the CDR3. CDR3 nucleotide sequence: TGCGCCAGCACCCGCGACACGACCACGGGCTATGGCTACACCTTC. Translated: CASTRDTTTGYGYTF.

V is TRBV6-1 and J is TRBJ2-1; 12 nucleotides line up with TRBD2. The germline V gene has CDR1 MNHNS and CDR2 SASEGT. V was clipped by 4 bases and J by 7 bases; unmatched bases: 5. This CDR3 is built from 15 residues. In DNA form, the CDR3 reads TGTGCCAGCAGTGTGACTAGCGGGGGTAATAATGAGCAGTTCTTC. It encodes CASSVTSGGNNEQFF.

This clonotype appeared many times. The V gene is TRBV19, the J gene TRBJ1-5; the D is unclear. This CDR3 spans 15 amino acids. V gave up 3 bases and J gave up 4 bases, with 13 bases separating them. Germline values: CDR1 LNHDA, CDR2 SQIVND (reference sequence). CDR3 in amino acids: CASSILSRENQPQHF. CDR3 nucleotides: TGTGCCAGTAGTATCCTCTCGAGGGAAAATCAGCCCCAGCATTTT.

For this clonotype: The junction departs from the called germline gene at one end, perhaps through a read error. V gene TRBV2 combines with J gene TRBJ1-6; 9 bases map to TRBD1. The germline gives CDR1 SNHLY, CDR2 FYNNEI. The CDR3 extends over 15 amino acids. DNA for the CDR3: TGTGCCATCAGTGAGGACGGGACAGGGAATTCACCCCTCCACTTT. The encoded protein is CAISEDGTGNSPLHF.

There are many counts of this clonotype. The V gene is TRBV7-2, the J gene TRBJ2-7; the D is unclear. Germline V CDR1 and CDR2: SGHTA, FQGNSA. The V end lost 3 bases, the J end lost 3 bases, and 18 bases lay between the germline ends. The CDR3 totals 16 residues. The DNA for the CDR3 is TGTGCCAGCAGCTTCGGCCGTACCATAATTGACTACGAGCAGTACTTC. Protein product: CASSFGRTIIDYEQYF.

There are a few counts of this clonotype. The chain couples TRBV29-1 to TRBJ1-2, with D possibly matching TRBD1 (6 bases). Germline-derived CDR1 and CDR2 are SQVTM and ANQGSEA. The CDR3 runs 13 residues. V lost 6 bases to trimming and J lost 10 bases, with 21 bases between them. The CDR3 DNA sequence: TGCAGCGTGCTCCGGGAGGGGGTATGGGCCTACACCTTC. This sequence encodes CSVLREGVWAYTF.

This clonotype occurred many times. The rearrangement links TRBV19 to TRBJ1-2; 9 bases fit TRBD1. Per germline, CDR1 LNHDA and CDR2 SQIVND (reference sequence). J lost 4 bases, V lost 5 bases, and 8 bases had no gene match. The CDR3 spans 15 residues. CDR3 region: CASSDPGQGLYGYTF. In DNA form, the CDR3 reads TGTGCCAGTAGTGATCCGGGACAGGGACTCTATGGCTACACCTTC.

This chain connects TRBV20-1 to TRBJ1-1, with 10 bases fitting TRBD1. The CDR3 is 16 residues long. The ends lost 2 bases at V and 4 bases at J; junction bases unmatched: 10. CDR1 and CDR2 (germline): DFQATT, SNEGSKA (reference sequence). CDR3 DNA: TGCAGTGCTAGATCCTCCGGGACAGGGGAAACCACTGAAGCTTTCTTT. Translated: CSARSSGTGETTEAFF.

The chain uses TRBV2 and TRBJ2-7; D is unresolved. Looked up from germline, CDR1 is SNHLY and CDR2 is FYNNEI. Trimming took off 7 bases at V and 9 bases at J, with 10 bases between the two ends. CDR3 length: 10 amino acids. The CDR3 sequence: CASTGIGQYF. The DNA of the CDR3 is TGTGCCAGCACTGGGATCGGGCAGTACTTC.